This T cell receptor beta chain emerged from a study of cytomegalovirus exposure and HLA in healthy donors listed by TCRdb under 2017. Looking at the study overall: According to a later analysis, the roughly 120 validation repertoires were produced on the same platform as the 700 or so repertoires of the first cohort. To predict cytomegalovirus infection status, the study combined high-throughput TCR immunosequencing, statistical association of individual TCRs with disease status, and machine learning. The study was designed to test whether signatures of past pathogen exposure could be identified by cataloging public T cell receptors. In addition to the first cohort of 666 subjects, a separate validation cohort of under 150 different subjects was used.

This clone has only one observation. The target of this receptor is not known. Within one base of it there is no much larger clone, and no base qualities were kept. A distance of 16 bases separates the germline ends of V and J, which lose 3 bases and 2 bases respectively. The germline V gene sets CDR1 to ENHRY and CDR2 to SYGVKD. Including cysteine and phenylalanine, the CDR3 has 16 amino acids. Only the CDR3 DNA is retained, 48 bases long and in frame from the first base. Library preparation employed the immunoSEQ multiplex PCR assay. As for how the authors treated the data: A statistical classification framework was built for diagnosing cytomegalovirus status from the catalog of TCR beta chain sequences. TCRdb took over this immuneACCESS table, retaining in-frame rearrangements with V and J assigned. Such tables are incomplete; in checked studies, under half of the missing clones stem from an unresolved V gene, and the remainder is unexplained. That table supplies the V and J calls and clone size; D and trimming were determined from the DNA. The sample table lists 120,000 or so clones, roughly 89% of them with a count of one. The ten most abundant clones make up 1.9% of the sample.

The paper's findings and limits, for the study overall: It was suggested by the authors that the approach could potentially be generalized to other disease states and immunological phenotypes. The study gave a list of 150 to 200 TCR beta chains associated with cytomegalovirus. Three of the identified cytomegalovirus-associated TCR beta chains were confirmed in vitro to be specific for cytomegalovirus antigens. All 120 or so repertoires were used to score co-occurrence in the validation cohort in a later analysis, because that analysis had no HLA typing for the cohort. A later analysis found that TCRs clustered in the first cohort also tended to co-occur in the roughly 120 validation repertoires, with 94% of cluster scores above 0. Cytomegalovirus status was reported to be diagnosed by the classifier with high specificity and sensitivity in both the original and validation cohorts. Most TCR sequences were seen in very few donors, while some public TCRs were found in many individuals.

Separate from the roughly 650-subject first cohort, the validation cohort of about 120 subjects was the group to which the donors belonged. Here the chain combines TRBV10-3 and TRBJ1-2; D gene: possibly TRBD1, on 5 matching bases. The source of this sequence is a woman aged 18 to 35 in good health and CMV-seronegative. Sequences were obtained from PBMCs. The bases are TGTGCCATCAGTGACCGAGGGGCGGGAATGAACTATGGCTACACCTTC. Its product reads: CAISDRGAGMNYGYTF.